These 20 T cell receptor beta chains were all obtained from the same sample, sequenced in a study of T cells after yellow fever vaccination. Using its own MiXCR run on the 5' RACE reads, TCRdb lists one record per CDR3 protein. This table has some 600,000 distinct CDR3 sequences, 17% appearing once. The material sequenced was PBMCs, taken about 5 days after the first yellow fever vaccination. These receptors were obtained from a man aged 18 to 35 who received the YFV17D yellow fever vaccine.

This clonotype has a count of ten or more. The V call is TRBV7-9, the J call TRBJ1-1; 9 bases map to TRBD1. Trimming cost V 5 bases and J 4 bases; bases outside gene matches: 8. Germline loops: CDR1 SEHNR, CDR2 FQNEAQ (reference sequence). This CDR3 has 15 residues. CDR3 bases: TGTGCCAGCAGCCCCACCGGGACAGGGATCACTGAAGCTTTCTTT. Amino acids: CASSPTGTGITEAFF.

The CDR3, as DNA: TGTGCCAGCAGCCCCCAGACAATAGGGGAAACAGATACGCAGTATTTT. Its translation: CASSPQTIGETDTQYF. The chain carries TRBV5-6 and TRBJ2-3; a possible D gene is TRBD1 (5 bases). In germline, CDR1 is SGHDT, CDR2 YYEEEE. The length of the CDR3 is 16 residues. Deletions cut 4 bases from V and 3 bases from J, with 18 bases between.

This chain connects TRBV18 to TRBJ1-1; D might be TRBD1 (5 bases). V was clipped by 3 bases and J by 6 bases, with 11 bases between them. CDR1 is KGHSH, CDR2 LQKENI, per germline. The CDR3 consists of 13 residues. The CDR3 bases are TGTGCCAGCTCACCCCAAGGGGTCCCTGAAGCTTTCTTT. As protein: CASSPQGVPEAFF.

This chain joins TRBV3-1 and TRBJ2-3, with 7 bases identical to TRBD2. Losses at the gene ends were 4 bases for V and 2 bases for J; bases not matched to a gene: 9. In germline, CDR1 is LGHDT, CDR2 YNNKEL (reference sequence). The CDR3 extends over 16 amino acids. The CDR3 region has the DNA TGTGCCAGCAGCCTATTCGTCCGGGGGGTCACAGATACGCAGTATTTT. It specifies CASSLFVRGVTDTQYF.

DNA for the CDR3: TGTGCCAGCAGTCTCCGGGACAGGGGTGGAACAGATACGCAGTATTTT. The encoded protein is CASSLRDRGGTDTQYF. The chain has TRBV6-1 and TRBJ2-3; 10 bases are a match to TRBD1. The CDR3 spans 16 residues. J was trimmed by 3 bases and V by 5 bases; bases with no gene match: 8. Germline V gene lookup returns CDR1 MNHNS and CDR2 SASEGT.

The sample holds a few counts of this clonotype. This chain links TRBV6-2 or TRBV6-3 with TRBJ2-5; the D gene is possibly TRBD2 (6 bases). Trimming took off 2 bases at V and 3 bases at J, with 13 bases between the two ends. The germline CDR1 and CDR2 sequences are MNHEY and SVGEGT. CDR3 length: 15 amino acids. The CDR3 reads CASSYGTGFEETQYF. The CDR3 DNA reads as TGTGCCAGCAGTTACGGGACTGGTTTCGAAGAGACCCAGTACTTC.

This clonotype has just a few counts. The chain carries TRBV7-2 and TRBJ2-3; 8 bases match TRBD2. The ends lost 1 base at V and 2 bases at J; junction bases unmatched: 8. This CDR3 is 17 amino acids long. Germline V gene lookup returns CDR1 SGHTA and CDR2 FQGNSA. CDR3 sequence reads: CASSLVGGAPLTDTQYF. For the CDR3, the DNA is TGTGCCAGCAGCTTAGTCGGGGGGGCCCCTCTCACAGATACGCAGTATTTT.

The chain carries TRBV4-1 and TRBJ2-1; D possibly corresponds to TRBD1 (5 bases). Per germline, CDR1 MGHRA and CDR2 YSYEKL. Trimming removed 0 bases at V and 0 bases at J, with 9 bases between. The CDR3 totals 16 residues. CDR3 coding DNA: TGCGCCAGCAGCCAAGAACGACAGCTCTCCTACAATGAGCAGTTCTTC. Translation: CASSQERQLSYNEQFF.

The count of this clonotype is one. The chain employs TRBV11-2 and TRBJ2-7; the D is unclear. This CDR3 comprises 12 residues. Trimming took off 3 bases at V and 3 bases at J, with 6 bases between the two ends. The V gene's germline CDR1 is SGHAT and CDR2 FQNNGV. This CDR3 is CASSLSNYEQYF. CDR3 DNA: TGTGCCAGCAGCTTGTCTAACTACGAGCAGTACTTC. Full variable domain (remainder filled in from reference TRBV11-2 and TRBJ2-7): EAGVAQSPRYKIIEKRQSVAFWCNPISGHATLYWYQQILGQGPKLLIQFQNNGVVDDSQLPKDRFSAERLKGVDSTLKIQPAKLEDSAVYLCASSLSNYEQYFGPGTRLTVT.

The chain employs TRBV27 and TRBJ1-1; D unresolved. V dropped 2 bases and J dropped 1 base, with 8 bases sitting between them. CDR3 size: 14 residues. CDR1 is MNHEY, CDR2 SMNVEV, per germline (reference sequence). The CDR3 region is CASSLNWGNTEAFF. The CDR3 DNA reads as TGTGCCAGCAGTTTAAATTGGGGGAACACTGAAGCTTTCTTT.

The V gene is TRBV5-5, the J gene TRBJ1-2; D is ambiguous. The CDR3 spans 14 residues. Germline-derived CDR1 and CDR2 are SGHKS and YYEKEE (reference sequence). The ends were cut back, 3 bases at V and 4 bases at J, with 13 bases in the middle. The CDR3 sequence is CASSSAARSYGYTF. The DNA of the CDR3 is TGTGCCAGCAGCTCAGCCGCCAGGTCCTATGGCTACACCTTC.

This clonotype was counted at least ten times. V usage is TRBV20-1 and J usage is TRBJ2-6; D might be TRBD2 (5 bases). CDR3 length: 14 residues. The ends were cut back, 5 bases at V and 1 base at J, with 9 bases in the middle. Germline loops: CDR1 DFQATT, CDR2 SNEGSKA (reference sequence). The CDR3 coding sequence is TGCAGTGCTCCTACTAGGTCTGGGGCCAACGTCCTGACTTTC. Translated: CSAPTRSGANVLTF.

The CDR3 bases are TGTGCCAGCAGCTCTGGGGGGGCGGCTGAAGCTTTCTTT. Translated, it gives CASSSGGAAEAFF. The chain joins TRBV7-6 to TRBJ1-1; maybe TRBD1 (6 bases). This CDR3 has 13 residues. Germline V CDR1 and CDR2: SGHVS, FNYEAQ. The ends were cut back, 4 bases at V and 6 bases at J, with 12 bases in the middle.

This clonotype was recorded a few times. The rearrangement uses TRBV11-2 and TRBJ2-3, with a weak D call TRBD2 (5 bases). The CDR3 is 13 residues long. The V gene's germline CDR1 is SGHAT and CDR2 FQNNGV. V dropped 1 base and J dropped 4 bases, with 6 bases sitting between them. The CDR3 DNA sequence: TGTGCCAGCAGCTTAGCAGCGGCAGATACGCAGTATTTT. Translated: CASSLAAADTQYF.

This clonotype has just a few counts. This chain connects TRBV7-6 to TRBJ2-5; perhaps TRBD2 as D (6 bases). Trimming pared 2 bases from V and 2 bases from J, leaving 12 bases between. Germline loops: CDR1 SGHVS, CDR2 FNYEAQ. CDR3 size: 15 residues. CDR3 in amino acids: CASSLIERGQETQYF. The CDR3 DNA follows: TGTGCCAGCAGCTTAATCGAACGGGGGCAAGAGACCCAGTACTTC. Full variable domain (rest looked up from reference TRBV7-6 and TRBJ2-5): GAGVSQSPRYKVTKRGQDVALRCDPISGHVSLYWYRQALGQGPEFLTYFNYEAQQDKSGLPNDRFSAERPEGSISTLTIQRTEQRDSAMYRCASSLIERGQETQYFGPGTRLLVL.

There are a few counts of this clonotype. The CDR3: CASSYGQGSPYEQYF. Here the CDR3 DNA reads TGTGCCAGCAGTTACGGGCAAGGATCCCCCTACGAGCAGTACTTC. This chain connects TRBV6-5 to TRBJ2-7; D remains ambiguous. V dropped 2 bases and J dropped 2 bases, with 13 bases sitting between them. In germline, CDR1 is MNHEY, CDR2 SVGAGI. The CDR3 loop spans 15 amino acids.

V and J are TRBV28 and TRBJ1-4; D uncertain. Trimming shortened V by 1 base and J by 0 bases, and 6 bases separated the two germline ends. The V gene's germline CDR1 is MDHEN and CDR2 SYDVKM. The CDR3 runs 15 residues. In DNA, the CDR3 is TGTGCCAGCAGTTTATCAGTTGCAACTAATGAAAAACTGTTTTTT. It codes for CASSLSVATNEKLFF.

The chain is built from TRBV6-2 or TRBV6-3 and TRBJ2-7; D is unclear. The CDR3 has 14 residues. Trimming removed 2 bases at V and 2 bases at J, with 10 bases between. Germline V gene data show CDR1 as MNHEY and CDR2 as SVGEGT. The CDR3 region has the DNA TGTGCCAGCAGTTACGGGGTCGGTACCTACGAGCAGTACTTC. Translation gives CASSYGVGTYEQYF.

The rearrangement uses TRBV5-6 and TRBJ2-1, with D unclear. V lost 0 bases and J lost 9, with 7 bases in between. The CDR3 covers 12 residues. The germline V gene has CDR1 SGHDT and CDR2 YYEEEE. CDR3 bases: TGTGCCAGCAGCTTGGCCGATCGTGAGCAGTTCTTC. It encodes CASSLADREQFF.

This sequence joins TRBV28 and TRBJ2-1; 7 bases agree with TRBD1. With V trimmed by 6 bases and J by 4 bases, 6 bases remained unmatched. The CDR3 is made up of 14 amino acids. Germline V gene lookup returns CDR1 MDHEN and CDR2 SYDVKM. In DNA form, the CDR3 reads TGTGCCAGCAGACGCGTACAGGGGTACAATGAGCAGTTCTTC. Protein product: CASRRVQGYNEQFF. The variable domain in full, with the rest retrieved from reference TRBV28 and TRBJ2-1, is DVKVTQSSRYLVKRTGEKVFLECVQDMDHENMFWYRQDPGLGLRLIYFSYDVKMKEKGDIPEGYSVSREKKERFSLILESASTNQTSMYLCASRRVQGYNEQFFGPGTRLTVL.